The 16 T cell receptor beta chains in this list originate from one sample, sequenced in a study of shared clonotypes between healthy human individuals. Method: immunoSEQ multiplex PCR; TCRdb's copy keeps in-frame clones and lacks some. The sample comprises hundreds of thousands of clones, about three quarters of which are singletons, and 10% to 15% rests with the top ten. The sample was PBMCs. All receptors come from a woman between 40 and 50 years old in good health. Some clones in this sample may be carry-over from other donors' samples.

This chain links TRBV18 with TRBJ2-2; 8 bases are shared with TRBD1. Trimming took 3 bases from V and 0 from J; bases not matched to a gene: 3. The V gene's germline CDR1 is KGHSH and CDR2 LQKENI. The CDR3 totals 16 residues. The CDR3 sequence is CASSPYRGANTGELFF. The CDR3 DNA reads as TGTGCCAGCTCACCGTACAGGGGGGCGAACACCGGGGAGCTGTTTTTT. Supplemented by reference TRBV18 and TRBJ2-2, the full variable domain reads NAGVMQNPRHLVRRRGQEARLRCSPMKGHSHVYWYRQLPEEGLKFMVYLQKENIIDESGMPKERFSAEFPKEGPSILRIQQVVRGDSAAYFCASSPYRGANTGELFFGEGSRLTVL.

Comment on this clone: A much larger clone lies one base from this, so it may be a read error. J is TRBJ1-2 and V is TRBV30, with TRBD1 matching over 8 bases. V trimming: 1 base; J trimming: 12 bases; junction bases outside the gene matches: 10. The CDR3 has 13 residues. Germline values: CDR1 GTSNPN, CDR2 SVGIG (reference sequence). The CDR3 region is CAWSALQGGGHTF. The CDR3 DNA sequence: TGTGCCTGGAGTGCCCTACAGGGGGGAGGCCACACCTTC.

The rearrangement links TRBV19 to TRBJ1-1, with D unresolved. Trimming removed 5 bases from V and 0 bases from J, with 10 bases in between. The CDR3 is made up of 14 amino acids. Germline CDR1 and CDR2: LNHDA and SQIVND (reference sequence). The CDR3 protein is CASSEGAMNTEAFF. CDR3 nucleotide sequence: TGTGCCAGTAGTGAAGGAGCCATGAACACTGAAGCTTTCTTT.

The chain uses TRBV29-1 and TRBJ1-1; 7 bases match TRBD1. The V segment lost 4 bases and the J segment 0 bases; nucleotides outside the gene matches: 5. This CDR3 has 14 amino acids. In germline, CDR1 is SQVTM, CDR2 ANQGSEA. The DNA for the CDR3 is TGCAGCGTTGCCCCCGGGACAGTGAACACTGAAGCTTTCTTT. Amino acid sequence: CSVAPGTVNTEAFF.

Comments on this clone: A clone one base away is much larger, so this may be a read error. Other nucleotide sequences in the sample specify the same CDR3. The chain combines TRBV20-1 with TRBJ2-3; D remains ambiguous. CDR3 length: 10 amino acids. V lost 6 bases, J lost 3 bases, and 4 bases lay in between. Per germline, CDR1 DFQATT and CDR2 SNEGSKA (reference sequence). CDR3 nucleotide sequence: TGCAGTGCCGCTACAGATACGCAGTATTTT. Protein sequence: CSAATDTQYF.

The sample holds many counts of this clone. The CDR3 region is CASGVRGFETQYF. The CDR3 DNA reads as TGTGCCAGCGGCGTGAGGGGTTTTGAGACCCAGTACTTC. V and J are TRBV25-1 and TRBJ2-5; D may match TRBD1 or TRBD2 (5 bases each). CDR1 is MGHDK and CDR2 is SYGVNS in the germline V gene. V was pared by 8 bases and J by 5 bases, with 15 bases between. The CDR3 loop spans 13 amino acids.

The V call is TRBV6-1, the J call TRBJ1-3, with a weak D call TRBD1 (6 bases). This CDR3 is built from 16 residues. The V gene's germline CDR1 is MNHNS and CDR2 SASEGT. With 1 base removed from V and 0 bases from J, the gap between germline ends came to 10 bases. The CDR3: CASSEVSTGSGNTIYF. DNA of the CDR3: TGTGCCAGCAGTGAAGTCTCGACAGGCTCTGGAAACACCATATATTTT.

This chain joins TRBV5-1 and TRBJ2-5; possible D gene TRBD2, 6 bases. The CDR3 has 13 residues. V gave up 4 bases and J gave up 11 bases, with 18 bases separating them. CDR1 is SGHRS and CDR2 is YFSETQ in the germline V gene. CDR3 DNA: TGCGCCAGCAGCCCAGACCCCGGGGGTGAGCAGTACTTC. The encoded protein is CASSPDPGGEQYF.

The chain combines TRBV10-3 with TRBJ1-2; unclear D gene. Between the trimmed V and J ends, which lost 0 bases and 7 bases, there was a span of 6 bases. CDR1 and CDR2 from the germline V gene are ENHRY and SYGVKD. This CDR3 contains 12 residues. The CDR3 is CAISESGLGYTF. Here the CDR3 DNA reads TGTGCCATCAGTGAGTCAGGGCTTGGCTACACCTTC.

This sequence joins TRBV5-1 and TRBJ2-7; weak D call: TRBD2 (6 bases). The CDR3 contains 16 residues. Germline CDR1 is SGHRS and CDR2 is YFSETQ. The V end was cut by 3 bases, the J end by 7 bases, with 23 bases between. CDR3 bases: TGCGCCAGCAGCTCCCTCGGGACTCGCAACGCGGGGGAGCAGTACTTC. It codes for CASSSLGTRNAGEQYF.

This clone has just a few counts. This chain uses TRBV15 with TRBJ1-5, with D perhaps TRBD1 (5 bases). The CDR3 runs to 15 residues. CDR1 and CDR2 from the germline V gene are LNHNV and YYDKDF (reference sequence). Between the trimmed V and J ends, which lost 0 bases and 3 bases, there was a span of 9 bases. CDR3 amino acids: CATSRDAGTNQPQHF. The CDR3 DNA reads as TGTGCCACCAGCAGAGACGCCGGGACCAATCAGCCCCAGCATTTT.

The chain is built from TRBV7-2 and TRBJ2-5; D assignment may be TRBD1 or TRBD2 (6 bases each). The end of the DNA aligns better with TRBJ2-7, so the J call may be wrong. Germline-derived CDR1 and CDR2 are SGHTA and FQGNSA. The CDR3 is made up of 16 amino acids. The CDR3 region is CASSSLVGGRSYEQYF. CDR3 DNA sequence: TGTGCCAGCAGCTCTCTTGTGGGGGGCAGGTCCTACGAGCAGTACTTC.

The rearrangement joins TRBV5-1 to TRBJ1-2; 9 positions match TRBD1. After removal of 3 bases from V and 6 bases from J, the junction contained 6 bases not matched to a gene. CDR3 size: 14 residues. In germline, CDR1 is SGHRS, CDR2 YFSETQ. The CDR3 protein is CASSSGQGSDGYTF. The CDR3 DNA sequence: TGCGCCAGCAGCTCGGGACAGGGTTCCGATGGCTACACCTTC.

The V gene is TRBV5-4, the J gene TRBJ2-3, with TRBD2 identical over 7 bases. The CDR3 is 16 amino acids. CDR1 and CDR2 (germline): SGHNT, YYREEE (reference sequence). With 1 base clipped from V and 3 bases from J, the junction kept 8 bases outside the gene matches. CDR3 DNA: TGTGCCAGCAGCTTGCCTGCGGGAGCAGGAACAGATACGCAGTATTTT. The encoded protein is CASSLPAGAGTDTQYF.

The chain uses TRBV2 and TRBJ2-5, with 9 bases that match TRBD1. Trimming cost V 4 bases and J 5 bases; bases outside gene matches: 8. Germline-derived CDR1 and CDR2 are SNHLY and FYNNEI. The CDR3 is 15 amino acids. The CDR3 region has the DNA TGTGCCAGCAGTGTAACAGGGGGCTTAGGGGAGACCCAGTACTTC. Protein product: CASSVTGGLGETQYF.

This clone was observed a handful of times. Distinct nucleotide sequences in the sample also encode this CDR3. The chain combines TRBV9 with TRBJ2-3; the D is unclear. There are 14 residues in the CDR3. CDR1 SGDLS and CDR2 YYNGEE come from the germline V gene. V lost 2 bases and J 0 bases, leaving 7 bases between the germline ends. CDR3 sequence: CASSVSVSTDTQYF. CDR3 in DNA: TGTGCCAGCAGCGTGAGCGTTAGCACAGATACGCAGTATTTT.